These 23 T cell receptor beta chains were all obtained from the same sample, sequenced in a study of blood T cells in healthy people across ages. A sample-barcoded 5' primer and a J-beta primer mix were used in a second PCR of about 7 to 11 cycles. TCRdb processed the 5' RACE reads anew with MiXCR; each CDR3 protein has one entry. Of over a million distinct CDR3 sequences listed, 55% to 75% were seen once; the top ten hold under 8.5%. The specimen sequenced was blood. These receptors were obtained from a man younger than 35 in good health.

J is TRBJ1-2 and V is TRBV5-1; 7 bases align to TRBD1. This CDR3 has 14 residues. V lost 4 bases to trimming and J lost 4 bases; unmatched junction nucleotides: 7. Germline V lookup: CDR1 SGHRS, CDR2 YFSETQ. CDR3 sequence: CASSPTGAVYGYTF. CDR3 bases: TGCGCCAGCAGCCCAACAGGGGCCGTCTATGGCTACACCTTC.

About this clonotype: Compared with germline, one end of the junction differs, possibly owing to a read error. The rearrangement uses TRBV12-3 or TRBV12-4 and TRBJ1-4, with a weak D call TRBD1 (6 bases). The length of the CDR3 is 14 residues. The CDR3 loop reads CVSSVQGTNEKLFF. The CDR3 nucleotides read TGTGTCAGCAGTGTCCAGGGGACTAATGAAAAACTGTTTTTT.

This sequence joins TRBV20-1 and TRBJ1-6; the D gene is possibly TRBD1 (6 bases). In germline, CDR1 is DFQATT, CDR2 SNEGSKA (reference sequence). The CDR3 length is 14 residues. The ends were cut back, 6 bases at V and 4 bases at J, with 13 bases in the middle. CDR3 DNA sequence: TGCAGTGCACCCGGACAGCCATATAATTCACCCCTCCACTTT. Translating gives CSAPGQPYNSPLHF.

The chain joins TRBV7-9 to TRBJ2-3, with TRBD2 matching 8 bases. With V trimmed by 1 base and J by 2 bases, 2 bases remained unmatched. Germline-derived CDR1 and CDR2 are SEHNR and FQNEAQ (reference sequence). The CDR3 has 15 residues. The CDR3 loop reads CASSLVAGTTDTQYF. CDR3 DNA sequence: TGTGCCAGCAGCTTAGTAGCGGGGACCACAGATACGCAGTATTTT.

This chain connects TRBV2 to TRBJ2-7, with D perhaps TRBD1 (6 bases). The CDR3 length is 13 residues. CDR1 and CDR2 (germline): SNHLY, FYNNEI. V gave up 7 bases and J gave up 4 bases, with 14 bases separating them. CDR3 sequence (DNA): TGTGCCAGCACGAAGACAGGACTGTACGAGCAGTACTTC. Its protein product is CASTKTGLYEQYF.

This chain connects TRBV7-6 to TRBJ2-3, with 11 bases lining up with TRBD2. V was clipped by 1 base and J by 5 bases; unmatched bases: 5. CDR3 length equals 16 residues. Germline assignment: CDR1 SGHVS and CDR2 FNYEAQ. For the CDR3, the DNA is TGTGCCAGCAGCTTAGATGTAGCGGGAGGGCTAGATACGCAGTATTTT. It translates to CASSLDVAGGLDTQYF. The variable domain in full, completed from reference TRBV7-6 and TRBJ2-3, reads GAGVSQSPRYKVTKRGQDVALRCDPISGHVSLYWYRQALGQGPEFLTYFNYEAQQDKSGLPNDRFSAERPEGSISTLTIQRTEQRDSAMYRCASSLDVAGGLDTQYFGPGTRLTVL.

This rearrangement joins TRBV20-1 to TRBJ2-1, with 14 bases matching TRBD2. CDR1 is DFQATT and CDR2 is SNEGSKA in the germline V gene (reference sequence). This CDR3 contains 18 residues. Trimming took 0 bases from V and 5 from J; bases not matched to a gene: 9. The CDR3 DNA reads as TGCAGTGCTAGAGATAGTAGGGGACTAGCGGGAGTCAACAATGAGCAGTTCTTC. Residues: CSARDSRGLAGVNNEQFF.

On this clonotype: A much larger clone sits a single nucleotide away, making a read error possible. This chain links TRBV11-2 with TRBJ2-6, with D possibly being TRBD1 (5 bases). The germline V gene has CDR1 SGHAT and CDR2 FQNNGV. This CDR3 contains 12 residues. The CDR3 DNA follows: TGTGCCAGCAGCACTGGGGCCAACGCCCTGACTTTC. Translating it yields CASSTGANALTF.

V gene TRBV27 combines with J gene TRBJ2-7; 8 bases agree with TRBD1. The CDR3 sequence is 18 residues long. CDR1 MNHEY and CDR2 SMNVEV come from the germline V gene (reference sequence). After removal of 2 bases from V and 1 base from J, the junction contained 13 bases not matched to a gene. The CDR3, as DNA: TGTGCCAGCAGTTTAAAGGGTAGGACAGGGAGATGGTCCTACGAGCAGTACTTC. Protein product: CASSLKGRTGRWSYEQYF.

This clonotype was detected only a few times. The chain couples TRBV6-5 to TRBJ2-3; D not resolved. The germline gives CDR1 MNHEY, CDR2 SVGAGI. V was clipped by 6 bases and J by 4 bases, with 11 bases between them. There are 13 residues in the CDR3. The CDR3 region has the DNA TGTGCCAGCAGCTATACCGGCCCAGATACGCAGTATTTT. Amino acids: CASSYTGPDTQYF.

Many counts were recorded for this clonotype. The chain has TRBV4-1 and TRBJ1-6, with D unclear. Germline loops: CDR1 MGHRA, CDR2 YSYEKL. V was pared by 4 bases and J by 10 bases, with 14 bases between. CDR3 length equals 14 residues. The CDR3 spells CASSPTKGISPLHF. The DNA for the CDR3 is TGCGCCAGCAGCCCGACCAAAGGAATATCACCCCTCCACTTT.

This clonotype was recorded a few times. The gene calls are TRBV27 and TRBJ2-3, with a weak D call TRBD2 (5 bases). The germline V and J ends were trimmed by 5 bases and 4 bases, with 25 bases remaining between them. This CDR3 has 18 residues. CDR1 is MNHEY and CDR2 is SMNVEV in the germline V gene (reference sequence). This CDR3 reads CASSPPPLILGGSDTQYF. The CDR3 bases are TGTGCCAGCAGTCCCCCCCCGCTTATCCTCGGAGGATCAGATACGCAGTATTTT.

The V call is TRBV6-2 or TRBV6-3, the J call TRBJ1-6; D ambiguous. The CDR3 is 11 amino acids. CDR1 MNHEY and CDR2 SVGEGT come from the germline V gene. Trimming removed 1 base from V and 17 bases from J, with 9 bases in between. The CDR3 bases are TGTGCCAGCAGTTACTTGACCGGGTTCCACTTT. Protein sequence: CASSYLTGFHF.

The chain couples TRBV9 to TRBJ1-2; 7 nucleotides agree with TRBD1. The CDR3 is made up of 15 amino acids. V lost 2 bases and J lost 5; bases outside the gene matches: 9. The germline V gene encodes CDR1 SGDLS and CDR2 YYNGEE. The CDR3 reads CASSVGQSAGYGYTF. CDR3 DNA sequence: TGTGCCAGCAGCGTGGGACAGTCGGCAGGGTATGGCTACACCTTC.

This clonotype was recorded at least ten times. Germline and junction disagree at one end, which may indicate a read error. This rearrangement joins TRBV7-2 to TRBJ2-1, with D maybe TRBD2 (5 bases). The CDR3 has 13 amino acids. In germline, CDR1 is SGHTA, CDR2 FQGNSA. CDR3 amino acids: CASSPGIYNEQFF. CDR3 in DNA: TGCGCCAGCAGCCCGGGGATCTACAATGAGCAGTTCTTC. Drawing the rest from reference TRBV7-2 and TRBJ2-1, the complete variable domain is GAGVSQSPSNKVTEKGKDVELRCDPISGHTALYWYRQSLGQGLEFLIYFQGNSAPDKSGLPSDRFSAERTGGSVSTLTIQRTQQEDSAVYLCASSPGIYNEQFFGPGTRLTVL.

The chain links TRBV28 to TRBJ2-1; D not resolved. This CDR3 is 14 amino acids long. V was trimmed by 4 bases and J by 9 bases, leaving 16 bases between them. Per the germline V gene, CDR1 is MDHEN and CDR2 is SYDVKM. CDR3 coding DNA: TGTGCCAGCAGTTATCTTAGTAGGTTGGGTGAGCAGTTCTTC. Its protein product is CASSYLSRLGEQFF.

There are a few counts of this clonotype. The chain combines TRBV7-9 with TRBJ1-1; possibly TRBD1 for D (5 bases). The V end lost 4 bases, the J end lost 6 bases, and 9 bases lay between the germline ends. The CDR3 covers 12 residues. Germline lookup yields CDR1 SEHNR and CDR2 FQNEAQ (reference sequence). CDR3 in DNA: TGTGCCAGCAGCTCCGCAGGGCCTGAAGCTTTCTTT. This translates into CASSSAGPEAFF.

This clonotype was counted a few times. The gene calls are TRBV7-2 and TRBJ2-7, with a possible D match to TRBD2 (6 bases). Trimming shortened V by 5 bases and J by 2 bases, and 16 bases separated the two germline ends. CDR1 and CDR2 from the germline V gene are SGHTA and FQGNSA. The CDR3 covers 15 residues. The CDR3 loop is CASSPNPGAAYEQYF. In DNA form, the CDR3 reads TGTGCCAGCAGCCCAAATCCGGGAGCGGCCTACGAGCAGTACTTC.

The CDR3 sequence is CASSRPGTGVLIDGYTF. DNA for the CDR3: TGTGCCAGCTCACGACCCGGGACAGGGGTTTTAATCGATGGCTACACCTTC. The rearrangement uses TRBV18 and TRBJ1-2, with 10 bases lining up with TRBD1. This CDR3 region has 17 residues. Trimming removed 4 bases from V and 6 bases from J; junction bases left unmatched: 14. Germline V CDR1 and CDR2: KGHSH, LQKENI.

The chain couples TRBV7-9 to TRBJ1-1; D gene ambiguous. The CDR3 is 14 residues long. From germline, CDR1 is SEHNR and CDR2 FQNEAQ (reference sequence). Trimming stripped 1 base from V and 6 bases from J, with 12 bases between. The CDR3 loop reads CASSLEEGAAEAFF. The CDR3, as DNA: TGTGCCAGCAGCTTAGAGGAGGGCGCGGCTGAAGCTTTCTTT.

The J gene is TRBJ1-2, the V gene TRBV7-9; no reliable D call. Germline values: CDR1 SEHNR, CDR2 FQNEAQ (reference sequence). The length of the CDR3 is 13 residues. V was pared by 7 bases and J by 4 bases, with 13 bases between. The CDR3 loop is CASTTSPGYGYTF. The CDR3 region has the DNA TGTGCCAGCACCACCAGTCCGGGCTATGGCTACACCTTC.

The V and J genes are TRBV20-1 and TRBJ2-7; no definite D call. This CDR3 is built from 12 residues. Trimming took 3 bases from V and 6 from J, leaving 12 bases between them. CDR1 and CDR2 (germline): DFQATT, SNEGSKA (reference sequence). The CDR3 nucleotides are TGCAGTGCTAGGGCTCTAGATATCGAGCAGTACTTC. Protein sequence: CSARALDIEQYF.

This clonotype was detected only a few times. This chain joins TRBV18 and TRBJ2-1; 7 nucleotides align to TRBD1. After removal of 4 bases from V and 2 bases from J, the junction contained 8 bases not matched to a gene. There are 16 residues in the CDR3. Germline assignment: CDR1 KGHSH and CDR2 LQKENI. CDR3 amino acids: CASSLSTGVPYNEQFF. The CDR3 region has the DNA TGTGCCAGCTCACTGTCAACAGGGGTCCCCTACAATGAGCAGTTCTTC.